The 18 T cell receptor beta chains below were found in one sample sequenced in a study of shared T cell receptors in the human thymus. The assay was immunoSEQ multiplex PCR, and TCRdb's table has in-frame clones only and misses some. The repertoire holds some 700,000 clones, 88% seen once, with around 0.01% in the top ten. The sample also formed part of further work on human thymus T cells.

Sequenced material: thymocytes. Source of these receptors: a boy in the first two years of life with a congenital heart defect.

This clone is a singleton in its sample. The CDR3 protein is CASSLGCRGGRYEQYF. Here the CDR3 DNA reads TGTGCCAGCAGCTTAGGCTGCAGGGGTGGTCGCTACGAGCAGTACTTC. The chain carries TRBV11-2 and TRBJ2-7, with D possibly being TRBD1 (6 bases). The CDR3 has 16 amino acids. The V gene's germline CDR1 is SGHAT and CDR2 FQNNGV. V lost 1 base and J lost 3, with 16 bases in between.

This sequence joins TRBV4-2 and TRBJ2-3; the match to TRBD2 covers 9 bases. CDR3 size: 16 residues. J gave up 4 bases and V 1 base, and 6 bases lay outside the gene matches. Germline values: CDR1 LGHNA, CDR2 YNFKEQ. The CDR3 loop reads CASSQARGLASDTQYF. The DNA of the CDR3 is TGTGCCAGCAGCCAAGCCCGCGGACTAGCGTCAGATACGCAGTATTTT.

The rearrangement joins TRBV11-2 to TRBJ2-1; no definite D call. The V and J ends lost 1 base and 0 bases respectively, with 16 bases between them. There are 18 residues in the CDR3. In germline, CDR1 is SGHAT, CDR2 FQNNGV. CDR3 residues: CASSLGHSLLLSYNEQFF. CDR3 sequence (DNA): TGTGCCAGCAGCTTAGGTCATTCACTTCTCCTCTCCTACAATGAGCAGTTCTTC.

The chain employs TRBV19 and TRBJ1-2; 12 bases line up with TRBD1. In germline, CDR1 is LNHDA, CDR2 SQIVND (reference sequence). This CDR3 region has 16 residues. V shed 5 bases and J 0 bases; nucleotides not matched to a gene: 4. CDR3 region: CASSPGTGGPNYGYTF. The DNA of the CDR3 is TGTGCCAGTAGTCCCGGGACAGGGGGCCCTAACTATGGCTACACCTTC.

The chain combines TRBV7-2 with TRBJ1-5; 7 nucleotides agree with TRBD1. This CDR3 has 16 residues. The J segment lost 6 bases and the V segment lost 5 bases, leaving 13 bases of the junction unmatched. Germline loops: CDR1 SGHTA, CDR2 FQGNSA. CDR3 residues: CASSIYRGHTVQPQHF. CDR3 coding DNA: TGTGCCAGCAGCATATACAGGGGCCATACGGTTCAGCCCCAGCATTTT.

The chain has TRBV4-1 and TRBJ2-2; D uncertain. Looked up from germline, CDR1 is MGHRA and CDR2 is YSYEKL. Trimming pared 0 bases from V and 4 bases from J, leaving 9 bases between. The CDR3 has 15 residues. The CDR3 loop is CASSQESQVTGELFF. The CDR3 DNA sequence: TGCGCCAGCAGCCAAGAATCTCAGGTCACCGGGGAGCTGTTTTTT.

The chain combines TRBV19 with TRBJ1-4; no definite D call. Trimming pared 1 base from V and 3 bases from J, leaving 9 bases between. CDR3 length: 15 residues. Germline lookup yields CDR1 LNHDA and CDR2 SQIVND (reference sequence). CDR3 sequence (DNA): TGTGCCAGTAGTATAGGAGGGATATCTAATGAAAAACTGTTTTTT. Its translation is CASSIGGISNEKLFF. Filled out from reference TRBV19 and TRBJ1-4, the complete variable domain reads DGGITQSPKYLFRKEGQNVTLSCEQNLNHDAMYWYRQDPGQGLRLIYYSQIVNDFQKGDIAEGYSVSREKKESFPLTVTSAQKNPTAFYLCASSIGGISNEKLFFGSGTQLSVL.

This sequence joins TRBV7-9 and TRBJ2-6; the D gene is possibly TRBD1 (6 bases). The V gene lost 1 base and the J gene lost 0 bases, with 16 bases spanning the gap. The CDR3 contains 19 residues. Germline lookup yields CDR1 SEHNR and CDR2 FQNEAQ (reference sequence). CDR3 sequence: CASSLGQAKPNSGANVLTF. The CDR3 DNA follows: TGTGCCAGCAGCTTAGGACAGGCTAAGCCCAACTCTGGGGCCAACGTCCTGACTTTC.

The chain is built from TRBV28 and TRBJ2-7; 7 nucleotides align to TRBD1. After removal of 3 bases from V and 3 bases from J, the junction contained 5 bases not matched to a gene. Germline loops: CDR1 MDHEN, CDR2 SYDVKM. The CDR3 runs 14 residues. The DNA for the CDR3 is TGTGCCAGCAGTTTGTGGGACAGTCGCTACGAGCAGTACTTC. Its protein product is CASSLWDSRYEQYF. The whole variable domain, remainder taken from reference TRBV28 and TRBJ2-7, is DVKVTQSSRYLVKRTGEKVFLECVQDMDHENMFWYRQDPGLGLRLIYFSYDVKMKEKGDIPEGYSVSREKKERFSLILESASTNQTSMYLCASSLWDSRYEQYFGPGTRLTVT.

J is TRBJ1-2 and V is TRBV28; 8 positions match TRBD1. Germline V CDR1 and CDR2: MDHEN, SYDVKM. Losses at the gene ends were 5 bases for V and 5 bases for J; bases not matched to a gene: 13. The CDR3 consists of 16 residues. The CDR3 DNA is TGTGCCAGCAGTCCCCTGGGACAGGCCCCTATTTATGGCTACACCTTC. It codes for CASSPLGQAPIYGYTF.

This chain connects TRBV29-1 to TRBJ1-1, with 7 bases matching TRBD1. The V gene's germline CDR1 is SQVTM and CDR2 ANQGSEA. After removal of 5 bases from V and 4 bases from J, the junction contained 16 bases not matched to a gene. The length of the CDR3 is 16 residues. The CDR3: CSVNIPKGALGTEAFF. CDR3 bases: TGCAGCGTTAACATCCCCAAGGGGGCGCTCGGCACTGAAGCTTTCTTT.

V gene TRBV4-1 combines with J gene TRBJ1-3, with 10 bases fitting TRBD1. The CDR3 runs 16 residues. V was pared by 3 bases and J by 1 base, with 3 bases of the junction left unmatched. Germline CDR1 reads MGHRA; CDR2 reads YSYEKL. CDR3 bases: TGCGCCAGCAGCCACCCGGGACAGGGGTCTGGAAACACCATATATTTT. Amino acids: CASSHPGQGSGNTIYF.

This chain links TRBV4-1 with TRBJ1-1; possible D gene TRBD1, 6 bases. Trimming took off 4 bases at V and 3 bases at J, with 24 bases between the two ends. Germline CDR1 is MGHRA and CDR2 is YSYEKL. The CDR3 spans 18 residues. CDR3 nucleotides: TGCGCCAGCAGCCCACTTGGGGGACACACCCCGTCGGACACTGAAGCTTTCTTT. It codes for CASSPLGGHTPSDTEAFF.

The chain combines TRBV2 with TRBJ1-2; 9 bases map to TRBD1. The germline gives CDR1 SNHLY, CDR2 FYNNEI. The CDR3 is 15 residues long. The trim removed 2 bases at V and 4 bases at J, leaving 5 bases unmatched. CDR3 amino acids: CASSESTGQGYGYTF. Written as DNA, the CDR3 is TGTGCCAGCAGTGAATCTACGGGACAGGGCTATGGCTACACCTTC.

This chain joins TRBV6-1 and TRBJ2-5; 7 positions agree with TRBD1. CDR1 and CDR2 from the germline V gene are MNHNS and SASEGT. The V segment lost 0 bases and the J segment 5 bases; nucleotides outside the gene matches: 3. CDR3 length equals 14 residues. CDR3 sequence reads: CASSEAGRGETQYF. CDR3 in DNA: TGTGCCAGCAGTGAAGCAGGCAGGGGGGAGACCCAGTACTTC.

This rearrangement joins TRBV28 to TRBJ1-5; TRBD1 is a possible D gene (5 bases). The CDR3 spans 15 residues. The germline CDR1 and CDR2 sequences are MDHEN and SYDVKM. Trimming pared 3 bases from V and 3 bases from J, leaving 12 bases between. CDR3 sequence reads: CASSFKGQHNQPQHF. The CDR3 region has the DNA TGTGCCAGCAGTTTTAAGGGGCAGCACAATCAGCCCCAGCATTTT.

The chain recombines TRBV28 with TRBJ1-2; 7 positions match TRBD1. This CDR3 is built from 17 residues. With 5 bases clipped from V and 8 bases from J, the junction kept 20 bases outside the gene matches. Looked up from germline, CDR1 is MDHEN and CDR2 is SYDVKM. The DNA for the CDR3 is TGTGCCAGCAGTGCCCCCACTCAACAGGGGTTGGGGCTGGGCTACACCTTC. Amino acid sequence: CASSAPTQQGLGLGYTF.

This clone was observed a single time. This chain joins TRBV18 and TRBJ1-5; D not resolved. This CDR3 comprises 13 residues. Per germline, CDR1 KGHSH and CDR2 LQKENI. Deletions cut 2 bases from V and 5 bases from J, with 7 bases between. The chain's CDR3 is CASSPSPDQPQHF. In DNA, the CDR3 is TGTGCCAGCTCACCAAGCCCCGATCAGCCCCAGCATTTT.